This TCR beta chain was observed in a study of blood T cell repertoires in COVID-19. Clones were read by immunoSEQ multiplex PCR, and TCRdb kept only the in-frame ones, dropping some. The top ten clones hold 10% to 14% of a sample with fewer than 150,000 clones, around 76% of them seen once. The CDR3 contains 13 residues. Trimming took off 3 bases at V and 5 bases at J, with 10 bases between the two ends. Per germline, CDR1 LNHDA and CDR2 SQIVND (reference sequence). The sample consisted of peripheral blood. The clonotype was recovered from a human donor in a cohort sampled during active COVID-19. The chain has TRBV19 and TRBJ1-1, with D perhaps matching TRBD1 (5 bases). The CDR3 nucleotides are TGTGCCAGTAGTATCGGAGGGGAAACTGAAGCTTTCTTT. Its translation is CASSIGGETEAFF.